This T cell receptor beta chain was retrieved from a study of type 1 regulatory T cells. Study overall: T-allo10 is a Tr1-enriched, alloantigen-specific CD4 T cell product made in vitro.

TCRdb independently ran MiXCR on the reads; one entry per CDR3 protein. The data show about 60,000 distinct CDR3 sequences, 49% seen once. Findings and caveats of the study: Tr1 cells had a more restricted TCR repertoire than non-Tr1 cells.

About this clonotype itself: Its antigen remains unknown.

This clonotype originated in a human donor in good health. The sequenced sample was cultured non-Tr1 T cells, either the whole culture or a sorted T cell fraction (not recorded which).

The CDR3 DNA follows: TGTGCCAGCAGAGGACAGACTAACTATGGCTACACCTTC. Its protein product is CASRGQTNYGYTF. V gene TRBV5-8 combines with J gene TRBJ1-2; D may be TRBD1 (6 bases). The V gene lost 5 bases and the J gene lost 0 bases, with 8 bases spanning the gap. From germline, CDR1 is SGHTS and CDR2 YDEGEE. This CDR3 has 13 amino acids.